One sample yielded the 5 T cell receptor beta chains listed below, sequenced in a study of glioma-infiltrating T cells after dendritic cell vaccination. Sequencing used immunoSEQ multiplex PCR; TCRdb keeps in-frame clones, though not all of them. Of roughly 98,000 clones in the sample, 65% to 90% were seen once. This specimen consisted of blood, obtained before dendritic cell vaccination. These receptors originate from a human donor with glioblastoma.

V and J are TRBV15 and TRBJ2-7; 10 nucleotides line up with TRBD2. The CDR3 loop spans 16 amino acids. V dropped 5 bases and J dropped 7; count of bases not matched to a gene: 14. Looked up from germline, CDR1 is LNHNV and CDR2 is YYDKDF (reference sequence). CDR3 sequence (DNA): TGTGCCACCAGCGGGCAGCGGGAGGGCCCGAGGGGGGAGCAGTACTTC. Protein product: CATSGQREGPRGEQYF.

V usage is TRBV5-5 and J usage is TRBJ2-7, with a tentative D call TRBD2 (5 bases). The length of the CDR3 is 14 residues. The germline V gene has CDR1 SGHKS and CDR2 YYEKEE (reference sequence). With 4 bases removed from V and 5 bases from J, the gap between germline ends came to 16 bases. CDR3 protein: CASSHGGSRDEQYF. The CDR3 region has the DNA TGTGCCAGCAGCCATGGTGGGAGTCGCGACGAGCAGTACTTC.

The chain joins TRBV4-1 to TRBJ2-5, with D possibly being TRBD2 (6 bases). Trimming cost V 1 base and J 5 bases, with 14 bases left between them. There are 15 residues in the CDR3. From germline, CDR1 is MGHRA and CDR2 YSYEKL. The CDR3 loop reads CASSQGPGVGETQYF. The CDR3 DNA reads as TGCGCCAGCAGCCAAGGTCCGGGAGTGGGGGAGACCCAGTACTTC.

V usage is TRBV5-1 and J usage is TRBJ2-7; weak D call: TRBD2 (6 bases). Per the germline V gene, CDR1 is SGHRS and CDR2 is YFSETQ. The CDR3 is made up of 16 amino acids. V was clipped by 2 bases and J by 0 bases, with 15 bases between them. CDR3 protein: CASSLGSRDRSYEQYF. DNA for the CDR3: TGCGCCAGCAGCTTAGGTTCGCGGGACCGCTCCTACGAGCAGTACTTC.

The gene calls are TRBV9 and TRBJ2-1; D gene unclear. This CDR3 has 15 residues. Germline V gene data show CDR1 as SGDLS and CDR2 as YYNGEE. With 0 bases removed from V and 4 bases from J, the gap between germline ends came to 11 bases. The CDR3 sequence is CASSVGSERYNEQFF. The CDR3 DNA reads as TGTGCCAGCAGCGTAGGTTCGGAGAGATACAATGAGCAGTTCTTC.